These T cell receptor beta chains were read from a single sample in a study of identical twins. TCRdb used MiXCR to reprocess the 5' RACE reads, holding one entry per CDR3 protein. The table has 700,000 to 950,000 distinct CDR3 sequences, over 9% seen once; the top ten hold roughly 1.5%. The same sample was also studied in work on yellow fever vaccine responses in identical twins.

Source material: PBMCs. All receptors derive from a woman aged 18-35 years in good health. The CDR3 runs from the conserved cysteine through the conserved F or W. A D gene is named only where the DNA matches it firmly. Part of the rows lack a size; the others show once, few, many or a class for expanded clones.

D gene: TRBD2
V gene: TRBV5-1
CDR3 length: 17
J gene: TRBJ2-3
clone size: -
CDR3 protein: CASSLREAPRGTDTQYF
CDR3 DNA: TGCGCCAGCAGCTTGCGGGAGGCCCCCAGAGGCACAGATACGCAGTATTTT

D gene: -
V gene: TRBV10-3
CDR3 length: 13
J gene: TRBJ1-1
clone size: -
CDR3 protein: CAISESNRAEAFF
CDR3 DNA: TGTGCCATCAGTGAGTCGAACAGGGCTGAAGCTTTCTTT

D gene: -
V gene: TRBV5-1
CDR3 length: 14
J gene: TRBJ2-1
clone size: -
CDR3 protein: CASSLVPLANEQFF
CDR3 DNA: TGCGCCAGCAGCTTGGTCCCTCTGGCGAATGAGCAGTTCTTC

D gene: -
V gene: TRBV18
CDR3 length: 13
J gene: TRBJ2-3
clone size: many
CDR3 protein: CASSPLNTDTQYF
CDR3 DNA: TGTGCCAGCAGTCCCCTTAACACAGATACGCAGTATTTT

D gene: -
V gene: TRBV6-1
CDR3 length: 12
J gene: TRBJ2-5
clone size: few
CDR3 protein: CASARVEETQYF
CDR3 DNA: TGTGCCAGCGCTAGGGTCGAAGAGACCCAGTACTTC

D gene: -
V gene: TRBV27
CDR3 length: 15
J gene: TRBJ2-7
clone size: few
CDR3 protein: CASSPPGRFHYEQYF
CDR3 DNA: TGTGCCAGCAGTCCTCCGGGCAGATTCCACTACGAGCAGTACTTC

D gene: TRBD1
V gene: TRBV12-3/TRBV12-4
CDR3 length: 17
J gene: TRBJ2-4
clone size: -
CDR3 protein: CASSPNPRDRLGNIQYF
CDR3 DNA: TGTGCCAGCAGTCCCAATCCCCGGGACAGGCTGGGGAACATTCAGTACTTC

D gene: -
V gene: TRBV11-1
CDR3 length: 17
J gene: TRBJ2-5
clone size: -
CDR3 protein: CASSLDSMIPIRETQYF
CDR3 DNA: TGTGCCAGCAGCCTGGACAGTATGATTCCCATTCGAGAGACCCAGTACTTC

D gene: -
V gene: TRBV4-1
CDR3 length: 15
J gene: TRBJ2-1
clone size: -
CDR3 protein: CASSQFSGGKDEQFF
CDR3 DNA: TGCGCCAGCAGCCAATTTTCAGGAGGTAAGGATGAGCAGTTCTTC

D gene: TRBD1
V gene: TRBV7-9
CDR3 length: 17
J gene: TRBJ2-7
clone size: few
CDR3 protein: CASSSPGQSSSSYEQYF
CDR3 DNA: TGTGCCAGCAGCTCCCCGGGACAGAGCAGTTCCTCCTACGAGCAGTACTTC

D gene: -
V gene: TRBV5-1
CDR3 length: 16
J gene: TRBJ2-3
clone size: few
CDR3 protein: CASTTGSVGSTDTQYF
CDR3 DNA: TGCGCCAGCACCACCGGGTCGGTGGGTAGCACAGATACGCAGTATTTT

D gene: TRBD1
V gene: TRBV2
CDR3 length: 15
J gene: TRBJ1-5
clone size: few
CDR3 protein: CASSGDRAANQPQHF
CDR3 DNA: TGTGCCAGCAGCGGGGACAGGGCAGCCAATCAGCCCCAGCATTTT

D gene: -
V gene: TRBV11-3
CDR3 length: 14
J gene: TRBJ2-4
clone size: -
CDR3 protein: CASSPRPESGIQYF
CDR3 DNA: TGTGCCAGCAGCCCTCGGCCCGAAAGCGGCATTCAGTACTTC